Listed here are 28 T cell receptor beta chains from one sample, sequenced in a study of T cell therapy after organ transplantation. The antigens these receptors bind are not known. Measured with immunoSEQ multiplex PCR; TCRdb has only the in-frame clones, and not every one. The sample has roughly 48,000 clones, about 94% seen once. The specimen comprised CD8+ T cells from blood, sampled before autologous CMV-specific T cell therapy. The receptors come from a human patient who had received a solid organ transplant and had CMV disease.

This sequence joins TRBV9 and TRBJ2-5; weak D call: TRBD2 (6 bases). This CDR3 contains 13 residues. Trimming shortened V by 5 bases and J by 5 bases, and 13 bases separated the two germline ends. Germline CDR1 is SGDLS and CDR2 is YYNGEE. This CDR3 reads CASRPAGQETQYF. The CDR3 DNA is TGTGCCAGCAGACCCGCGGGGCAGGAGACCCAGTACTTC.

The chain joins TRBV2 to TRBJ2-7; D gene ambiguous. The germline gives CDR1 SNHLY, CDR2 FYNNEI. This CDR3 spans 13 amino acids. Trimming took off 7 bases at V and 3 bases at J, with 13 bases between the two ends. CDR3 sequence: CASNTPRSYEQYF. CDR3 DNA: TGTGCCAGCAATACCCCTCGCAGCTACGAGCAGTACTTC.

The chain is built from TRBV13 and TRBJ2-1; 13 nucleotides match TRBD2. The V and J ends lost 8 bases and 4 bases, in that order; junction bases with no gene match: 5. Germline V lookup: CDR1 PRHDT, CDR2 FYEKMQ (reference sequence). This CDR3 has 15 residues. The chain's CDR3 is CASGSGLAGYNEQFF. In DNA form, the CDR3 reads TGTGCCAGCGGGTCGGGACTAGCGGGATACAATGAGCAGTTCTTC.

The gene calls are TRBV9 and TRBJ2-2; 7 bases are a match to TRBD1. V shed 3 bases and J 2 bases; nucleotides not matched to a gene: 7. The germline V gene has CDR1 SGDLS and CDR2 YYNGEE. The CDR3 sequence is 16 residues long. The CDR3 coding sequence is TGTGCCAGCAGCGAGAAATGGGACAGAAACACCGGGGAGCTGTTTTTT. Translation: CASSEKWDRNTGELFF.

V and J are TRBV13 and TRBJ1-3, with 7 bases matching TRBD1. Per the germline V gene, CDR1 is PRHDT and CDR2 is FYEKMQ (reference sequence). The CDR3 is 14 residues long. The junction had 2 bases not matched to a gene; V was cut back by 4 bases and J by 2 bases. The CDR3: CASSSGTAGNTIYF. CDR3 sequence (DNA): TGTGCCAGCAGCTCGGGGACAGCTGGAAACACCATATATTTT. The complete variable domain, with remaining parts taken from reference TRBV13 and TRBJ1-3, reads AAGVIQSPRHLIKEKRETATLKCYPIPRHDTVYWYQQGPGQDPQFLISFYEKMQSDKGSIPDRFSAQQFSDYHSELNMSSLELGDSALYFCASSSGTAGNTIYFGEGSWLTVV.

The chain employs TRBV11-2 and TRBJ1-4, with a tentative D call TRBD1 (6 bases). The CDR3 consists of 14 residues. Germline V lookup: CDR1 SGHAT, CDR2 FQNNGV. The V end was cut by 1 base, the J end by 8 bases, with 11 bases between. Here the CDR3 reads CASSLVGGVEKLFF. Here the CDR3 DNA reads TGTGCCAGCAGCTTAGTAGGGGGGGTCGAAAAACTGTTTTTT. The full variable domain, completed using reference TRBV11-2 and TRBJ1-4, is EAGVAQSPRYKIIEKRQSVAFWCNPISGHATLYWYQQILGQGPKLLIQFQNNGVVDDSQLPKDRFSAERLKGVDSTLKIQPAKLEDSAVYLCASSLVGGVEKLFFGSGTQLSVL.

V and J are TRBV6-5 and TRBJ2-3, with D unresolved. Looked up from germline, CDR1 is MNHEY and CDR2 is SVGAGI. V lost 2 bases to trimming and J lost 4 bases, with 7 bases between them. The CDR3 contains 13 residues. The CDR3 loop reads CASSYGGADTQYF. DNA for the CDR3: TGTGCCAGCAGTTACGGTGGCGCAGATACGCAGTATTTT.

This clone was seen just once. The chain links TRBV13 to TRBJ1-2, with a tentative D call TRBD1 (5 bases). Germline CDR1 and CDR2: PRHDT and FYEKMQ (reference sequence). CDR3 length: 17 amino acids. The germline V and J ends were trimmed by 4 bases and 1 base, with 19 bases remaining between them. The CDR3 bases are TGTGCCAGCAGCTACACCTCAGAGGGGACGGATAACTATGGCTACACCTTC. Its protein product is CASSYTSEGTDNYGYTF.

The chain couples TRBV27 to TRBJ2-1; 13 bases map to TRBD2. Trimming removed 5 bases from V and 6 bases from J; junction bases left unmatched: 7. This CDR3 has 16 residues. Per the germline V gene, CDR1 is MNHEY and CDR2 is SMNVEV (reference sequence). The CDR3 loop reads CASSERLAGGLNEQFF. The CDR3 DNA reads as TGTGCCAGCAGTGAGAGACTAGCGGGGGGCCTCAATGAGCAGTTCTTC.

The chain carries TRBV7-8 and TRBJ2-3, with 14 bases that match TRBD2. The CDR3 has 17 residues. The V gene's germline CDR1 is SGHVS and CDR2 FQNEAQ. V gave up 0 bases and J gave up 3 bases; unmatched junction bases: 2. The CDR3 bases are TGTGCCAGCAGCTTAGCGGGACTAGCGGGAGCTACAGATACGCAGTATTTT. This codes for CASSLAGLAGATDTQYF.

The gene calls are TRBV4-3 and TRBJ2-3; unclear D gene. The CDR3 length is 15 residues. Germline V gives CDR1 LGHNA, CDR2 YSLEER. Trimming pared 0 bases from V and 0 bases from J, leaving 7 bases between. Here the CDR3 DNA reads TGCGCCAGCAGCCAAGACGGCAGGAGCACAGATACGCAGTATTTT. This gives the protein CASSQDGRSTDTQYF.

J is TRBJ2-2 and V is TRBV4-2, with 7 bases matching TRBD1. Germline values: CDR1 LGHNA, CDR2 YNFKEQ. Trimming removed 4 bases from V and 2 bases from J; junction bases left unmatched: 4. The CDR3 length is 15 residues. The CDR3 DNA reads as TGTGCCAGCAGCCCCCGGGACAGAAACACCGGGGAGCTGTTTTTT. Translating it yields CASSPRDRNTGELFF.

V is TRBV9 and J is TRBJ2-7; D gene ambiguous. The V gene lost 0 bases and the J gene lost 2 bases, with 9 bases spanning the gap. The CDR3 has 14 residues. CDR1 and CDR2 from the germline V gene are SGDLS and YYNGEE. This CDR3 reads CASSVGGDTYEQYF. Written as DNA, the CDR3 is TGTGCCAGCAGCGTAGGTGGGGATACCTACGAGCAGTACTTC.

The chain uses TRBV6-5 and TRBJ2-2, with 7 nucleotides matching TRBD1. Unmatched junction bases numbered 6, after V lost 7 bases and J lost 1 base. The CDR3 consists of 15 residues. The V gene's germline CDR1 is MNHEY and CDR2 SVGAGI. The CDR3 region has the DNA TGTGCCAGCATCGACCAGGGGGAGAACACCGGGGAGCTGTTTTTT. It yields the protein CASIDQGENTGELFF.

V gene TRBV7-9 combines with J gene TRBJ2-1; 9 nucleotides align to TRBD2. Germline V gene sequence: CDR1 SEHNR, CDR2 FQNEAQ (reference sequence). The ends lost 4 bases at V and 0 bases at J; junction bases unmatched: 13. The CDR3 runs 19 residues. The CDR3 bases are TGTGCCAGCAGCTCCACCGCAGGCGAGCGGGGGGTCTCCTACAATGAGCAGTTCTTC. Translated: CASSSTAGERGVSYNEQFF.

This chain links TRBV27 with TRBJ1-5, with D uncertain. The V and J ends lost 2 bases and 1 base respectively, with 12 bases between them. CDR1 and CDR2 (germline): MNHEY, SMNVEV (reference sequence). The CDR3 contains 16 residues. The CDR3 DNA sequence: TGTGCCAGCAGTTTAGTCTTCAGTGGGAGCAATCAGCCCCAGCATTTT. Its translation: CASSLVFSGSNQPQHF.

V is TRBV7-9 and J is TRBJ1-1; D remains unclear. V was trimmed by 0 bases and J by 5 bases, leaving 10 bases between them. This CDR3 has 14 residues. The germline V gene encodes CDR1 SEHNR and CDR2 FQNEAQ (reference sequence). The CDR3 loop reads CASSLALGGTEAFF. The DNA for the CDR3 is TGTGCCAGCAGCTTAGCCCTAGGCGGTACTGAAGCTTTCTTT.

A single count supports this clone. The genes are TRBV7-2 and TRBJ1-6; TRBD1 matches at 7 bases. The V and J ends lost 6 bases and 7 bases, in that order; junction bases with no gene match: 15. The CDR3 has 17 residues. Germline V gene data show CDR1 as SGHTA and CDR2 as FQGNSA. CDR3 loop: CASRFLVGTEENSPLHF. Here the CDR3 DNA reads TGTGCCAGCAGGTTCCTTGTAGGGACAGAGGAAAATTCACCCCTCCACTTT.

CDR3 amino acids: CASSAINSGGEADTQYF. The CDR3, as DNA: TGTGCCAGCAGCGCCATTAATAGCGGGGGGGAAGCAGATACGCAGTATTTT. The chain employs TRBV9 and TRBJ2-3; TRBD2 agrees at 11 bases. Germline CDR1 SGDLS, CDR2 YYNGEE. With 3 bases clipped from V and 4 bases from J, the junction kept 10 bases outside the gene matches. This CDR3 is 17 amino acids long.

The chain uses TRBV10-1 and TRBJ2-5; no clear D gene. V dropped 7 bases and J dropped 4 bases, with 13 bases sitting between them. In germline, CDR1 is WNHNN, CDR2 SYGVQD (reference sequence). CDR3 length: 13 residues. CDR3 sequence (DNA): TGCGCCAGCAACCCAGACGCAGGAGAGACCCAGTACTTC. It is translated as CASNPDAGETQYF.

The rearrangement uses TRBV30 and TRBJ1-1; 7 positions agree with TRBD1. Per germline, CDR1 GTSNPN and CDR2 SVGIG (reference sequence). CDR3 length equals 14 residues. The J segment lost 4 bases and the V segment lost 3 bases, leaving 8 bases of the junction unmatched. CDR3 DNA sequence: TGTGCCTGGAGCGAACAACAGGGGCTCACTGAAGCTTTCTTT. The encoded protein is CAWSEQQGLTEAFF.

The chain has TRBV6-5 and TRBJ1-1; 11 bases are shared with TRBD1. This CDR3 contains 13 residues. V lost 10 bases to trimming and J lost 4 bases; unmatched junction nucleotides: 5. Germline loops: CDR1 MNHEY, CDR2 SVGAGI. CDR3 sequence (DNA): TGTGCCACCCAGGGACAGGGGGGCACTGAAGCTTTCTTT. Translating gives CATQGQGGTEAFF.

The chain joins TRBV19 to TRBJ1-1; D possibly corresponds to TRBD1 (5 bases). The CDR3 sequence is 15 residues long. Trimming cost V 5 bases and J 7 bases, with 20 bases left between them. CDR1 is LNHDA and CDR2 is SQIVND in the germline V gene (reference sequence). Here the CDR3 reads CASSLSGRGRNEAFF. The CDR3, as DNA: TGTGCCAGTAGTTTATCGGGACGGGGGAGAAATGAAGCTTTCTTT.

CDR3 amino acids: CASSEALAGGADTQYF. CDR3 bases: TGTGCCAGCAGTGAAGCGCTAGCGGGGGGGGCAGATACGCAGTATTTT. The rearrangement links TRBV6-1 to TRBJ2-3; 12 bases agree with TRBD2. Germline V gene sequence: CDR1 MNHNS, CDR2 SASEGT. Trimming removed 0 bases from V and 4 bases from J; junction bases left unmatched: 2. The length of the CDR3 is 16 residues.

The V gene is TRBV6-5, the J gene TRBJ1-1; maybe TRBD1 (5 bases). The V end was cut by 5 bases, the J end by 5 bases, with 15 bases between. There are 14 residues in the CDR3. Germline assignment: CDR1 MNHEY and CDR2 SVGAGI. The CDR3 sequence is CASSEGWAGTEAFF. The CDR3 DNA reads TGTGCCAGCAGTGAAGGATGGGCAGGGACTGAAGCTTTCTTT.

The chain carries TRBV7-8 and TRBJ1-5, with D unclear. This CDR3 spans 15 amino acids. V was trimmed by 2 bases and J by 0 bases, leaving 8 bases between them. Germline V lookup: CDR1 SGHVS, CDR2 FQNEAQ. The CDR3 bases are TGTGCCAGCAGCTTAACGACAAGTAGCAATCAGCCCCAGCATTTT. It is translated as CASSLTTSSNQPQHF.

The chain combines TRBV29-1 with TRBJ2-7; tentatively, D is TRBD2 (6 bases). The CDR3 runs to 14 residues. The germline CDR1 and CDR2 sequences are SQVTM and ANQGSEA. V lost 2 bases and J lost 4, with 15 bases in between. The CDR3: CSVEFLARPYEQYF. The CDR3 DNA sequence: TGCAGCGTTGAATTCCTAGCGAGACCTTACGAGCAGTACTTC.

V gene TRBV14 combines with J gene TRBJ2-5; 10 nucleotides agree with TRBD2. The CDR3 totals 16 residues. Germline V gene lookup returns CDR1 SGHDN and CDR2 FVKESK. After removal of 1 base from V and 5 bases from J, the junction contained 7 bases not matched to a gene. The CDR3 here is CASSQVLAGEGETQYF. The CDR3 bases are TGTGCCAGCAGCCAAGTCCTAGCGGGGGAAGGGGAGACCCAGTACTTC.